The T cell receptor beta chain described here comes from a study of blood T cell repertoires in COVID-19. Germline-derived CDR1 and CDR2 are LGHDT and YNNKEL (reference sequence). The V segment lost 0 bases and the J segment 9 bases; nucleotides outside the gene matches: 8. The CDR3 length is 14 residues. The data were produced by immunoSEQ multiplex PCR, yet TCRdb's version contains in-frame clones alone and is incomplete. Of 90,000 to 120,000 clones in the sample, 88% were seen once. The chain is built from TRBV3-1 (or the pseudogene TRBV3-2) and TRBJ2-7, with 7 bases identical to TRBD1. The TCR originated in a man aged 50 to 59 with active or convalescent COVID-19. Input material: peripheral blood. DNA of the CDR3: TGTGCCAGCAGCCAAGATCACAGGGGTCTAGGGCAGTACTTC. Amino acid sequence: CASSQDHRGLGQYF.